Sequencing of this T cell receptor beta chain was carried out in a study of T cell changes during pregnancy in multiple sclerosis. Libraries were prepared by immunoSEQ multiplex PCR; TCRdb keeps only in-frame clonotypes and omits some of them. The sample lists about 77,000 clones; just over 90% were seen once. The CDR3 consists of 14 residues. Trimming shortened V by 0 bases and J by 2 bases, and 7 bases separated the two germline ends. Germline-derived CDR1 and CDR2 are SEHNR and FQNEAQ (reference sequence). Sequenced here: peripheral blood, sampled after pregnancy. The chain links TRBV7-9 to TRBJ2-5; D possibly corresponds to TRBD1 (6 bases). This TCR was recovered from a female donor in good health, enrolled as a control in a pregnancy study. The CDR3 DNA follows: TGTGCCAGCAGCTTAGCGACAGGACAAGAGACCCAGTACTTC. Translation: CASSLATGQETQYF.